This T cell receptor (beta chain) was identified during a study of response to subunit inactivated influenza vaccine listed by TCRdb under 2018. Regarding the complete study: To follow how T cells responded to a trivalent subunit inactivated influenza vaccine, the researchers relied on deep quantitative profiling of the T cell receptor repertoire.

Here is what the overall study found, with its caveats: According to the authors, only a limited number of new T cells may be recruited by each seasonal influenza vaccination.

As to this clonotype: What this receptor recognizes is not known. Qualities for individual bases were not recorded, and no much larger clone is one base off.

CDR1 and CDR2, looked up from the germline V gene (reference sequence), are DFQATT and SNEGSKA. The junction carries 8 bases between V and J, which are trimmed by 3 bases and 2 bases respectively. The CDR3 runs 12 residues from the cysteine to the phenylalanine. The retained sequence is limited to the CDR3, 36 bases, with the frame set at the first base. Receptor amplification or capture employed RT-PCR. TCRdb records Illumina HiSeq 2500 as the sequencer. Through fastp at Q25 and MiXCR, TCRdb rebuilt clones from the public reads, retaining in-frame beta chains. Rows with a matching CDR3 protein are joined into one entry that keeps the most common DNA and genes. The table for this sample lists about 800,000 distinct CDR3 sequences; less than 25% of them were counted only once. The ten largest make up roughly 10% of the sample.

Recombination connected TRBV20-1 to TRBJ2-7; the D gene assignment is ambiguous. The origin of this receptor is a man between 50 and 59 years old who received an inactivated influenza vaccine. Donor details come from another sample of the same person, matched by shared clones. Sequenced here: PBMCs from blood, sampled 5 days after vaccination. Here is the DNA: TGCAGTGCTAGTAGTAAGACCTACGAGCAGTACTTC. The resulting protein is CSASSKTYEQYF.